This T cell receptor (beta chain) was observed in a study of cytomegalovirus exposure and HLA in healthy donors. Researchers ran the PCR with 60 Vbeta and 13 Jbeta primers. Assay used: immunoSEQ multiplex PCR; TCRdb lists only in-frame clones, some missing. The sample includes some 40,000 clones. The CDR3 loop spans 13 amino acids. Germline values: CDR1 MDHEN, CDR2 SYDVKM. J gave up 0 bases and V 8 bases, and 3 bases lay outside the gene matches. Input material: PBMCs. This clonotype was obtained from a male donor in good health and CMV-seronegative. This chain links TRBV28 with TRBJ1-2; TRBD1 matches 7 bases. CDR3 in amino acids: CASQTGSNYGYTF. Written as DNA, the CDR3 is TGTGCCAGCCAGACAGGGTCTAACTATGGCTACACCTTC.